The next 28 T cell receptor beta chains were all read from a single sample in a study of vaccination and CD4 T cells after COVID-19. The Oncomine TCR Beta short-read assay was applied to DNA of cultured CD4+ T cells. TCRdb re-analysed the PCR reads in MiXCR, keeping a single row per CDR3 protein. The top ten clones hold 15% to 20% of a sample with around 14,000 distinct CDR3 sequences, 20% to 25% of them seen once. Regarding treatment: approximately 9-day PBMC culture with coronavirus spike peptide pools or control peptides (ViraFEST assay). No cognate antigen is known for these TCRs. The starting material was CD4+ T cells from blood, cultured in vitro, obtained after SARS-CoV-2 vaccination. These receptors were taken from a human donor who had recovered from COVID-19.

The rearrangement joins TRBV7-9 to TRBJ2-7; D might be TRBD1 or TRBD2, each matching 5 bases. Germline CDR1 reads SEHNR; CDR2 reads FQNEAQ (reference sequence). The CDR3 runs 13 residues. Trimming pared 8 bases from V and 2 bases from J, leaving 13 bases between. Here the CDR3 reads CASLGDIAYEQYF. The CDR3 nucleotides read TGTGCCAGCTTGGGGGATATCGCCTACGAGCAGTACTTC.

With respect to this clonotype: One end of the junction varies from germline; a read error may be responsible. The rearrangement uses TRBV6-5 and TRBJ2-4, with a weak D call TRBD2 (5 bases). Germline lookup yields CDR1 MNHEY and CDR2 SVGAGI. CDR3 length equals 14 residues. The CDR3 nucleotides read TGTGACAGCAGTTCCCGGGATTATAAAAACATTCAGTACTTC. Translating gives CDSSSRDYKNIQYF.

This sequence joins TRBV18 and TRBJ1-1, with TRBD1 matching over 8 bases. Germline V lookup: CDR1 KGHSH, CDR2 LQKENI. This CDR3 has 16 residues. The ends lost 2 bases at V and 0 bases at J; junction bases unmatched: 5. CDR3 sequence: CASSPGGRGLNTEAFF. The CDR3, as DNA: TGTGCCAGCTCACCAGGGGGCAGGGGGCTGAACACTGAAGCTTTCTTT.

The chain carries TRBV24-1 and TRBJ2-6; D not certain. V was shortened by 4 bases and J by 1 base, with 4 bases between the two germline ends. CDR3 length equals 14 residues. Germline V lookup: CDR1 KGHDR, CDR2 SFDVKD. In DNA form, the CDR3 reads TGTGCCACCAGTGACAGGTCTGGGGCCAACGTCCTGACTTTC. The encoded protein is CATSDRSGANVLTF.

The count of this clonotype is one. This chain uses TRBV18 with TRBJ1-2; D is ambiguous. The CDR3 is 15 amino acids. The germline gives CDR1 KGHSH, CDR2 LQKENI. Trimming took off 0 bases at V and 8 bases at J, with 16 bases between the two ends. This chain's CDR3 is CASSPPSAPREGYTF. CDR3 DNA: TGTGCCAGCTCACCACCAAGTGCCCCGAGAGAAGGCTACACCTTC.

The chain couples TRBV7-3 to TRBJ2-3, with D perhaps matching TRBD2 (5 bases). Trimming stripped 2 bases from V and 5 bases from J, with 17 bases between. Germline V gene lookup returns CDR1 SGHTA and CDR2 FQGTGA. The CDR3 runs to 16 residues. CDR3 nucleotides: TGTGCCAGCAGCTTATATCCCCGGCCGGGGTTAGATACGCAGTATTTT. It specifies CASSLYPRPGLDTQYF.

The chain recombines TRBV20-1 with TRBJ2-3; D uncertain. Trimming pared 0 bases from V and 4 bases from J, leaving 14 bases between. The germline CDR1 and CDR2 sequences are DFQATT and SNEGSKA (reference sequence). The CDR3 consists of 15 residues. DNA for the CDR3: TGCAGTGCTAGAGATAATCCGGGCAGCCCAGATACGCAGTATTTT. This codes for CSARDNPGSPDTQYF.

This clonotype was seen a handful of times. The rearrangement joins TRBV7-9 to TRBJ2-2, with 11 bases matching TRBD2. Per germline, CDR1 SEHNR and CDR2 FQNEAQ (reference sequence). The CDR3 sequence is 16 residues long. With 7 bases clipped from V and 1 base from J, the junction kept 5 bases outside the gene matches. CDR3 nucleotides: TGTGCCAGCACAGGGACTAGCGGTTTGAACACCGGGGAGCTGTTTTTT. Protein: CASTGTSGLNTGELFF.

This clonotype appeared a few times. V is TRBV6-4 and J is TRBJ2-3; 9 nucleotides match TRBD2. This CDR3 has 13 amino acids. V trimming: 3 bases; J trimming: 10 bases; junction bases outside the gene matches: 5. Germline CDR1 reads MRHNA; CDR2 reads SNTAGT. CDR3 amino acids: CASSEREGLAQYF. The DNA of the CDR3 is TGTGCCAGCAGTGAGCGGGAGGGCCTAGCGCAGTATTTT.

V usage is TRBV28 and J usage is TRBJ1-5; possibly TRBD1 for D (6 bases). Germline values: CDR1 MDHEN, CDR2 SYDVKM. Trimming left V 4 bases short and J 4 bases short, with 26 bases between. This CDR3 comprises 19 residues. The CDR3: CASSSLSPLDRLQNQPQHF. In DNA form, the CDR3 reads TGTGCCAGCAGTTCCCTATCGCCGTTGGACAGACTACAAAATCAGCCCCAGCATTTT.

The chain combines TRBV7-9 with TRBJ2-1, with TRBD1 as a possible D gene (6 bases). Trimming removed 5 bases from V and 5 bases from J, with 16 bases in between. Germline lookup yields CDR1 SEHNR and CDR2 FQNEAQ (reference sequence). This CDR3 region has 15 residues. The CDR3 DNA is TGTGCCAGCAGCCTAAGGACGGACAGCAACAATGAGCAGTTCTTC. Its translation: CASSLRTDSNNEQFF. The whole variable domain, filled in from reference TRBV7-9 and TRBJ2-1, reads DTGVSQNPRHKITKRGQNVTFRCDPISEHNRLYWYRQTLGQGPEFLTYFQNEAQLEKSRLLSDRFSAERPKGSFSTLEIQRTEQGDSAMYLCASSLRTDSNNEQFFGPGTRLTVL.

The chain links TRBV29-1 to TRBJ1-1, with D uncertain. V gave up 4 bases and J gave up 3 bases, with 15 bases separating them. The germline CDR1 and CDR2 sequences are SQVTM and ANQGSEA. The CDR3 totals 14 residues. Written as DNA, the CDR3 is TGCAGCGTTGGAACCCTGGGTGGGGACACTGAAGCTTTCTTT. It encodes CSVGTLGGDTEAFF.

Only a few counts were recorded for this clonotype. The chain joins TRBV12-3 or TRBV12-4 to TRBJ1-2; D is possibly TRBD1 (6 bases). With 6 bases removed from V and 1 base from J, the gap between germline ends came to 21 bases. The CDR3 length is 17 residues. The CDR3, as DNA: TGTGCCAGCAGCTCCAACCGTGGGGGGCTGGGTAACTATGGCTACACCTTC. The encoded protein is CASSSNRGGLGNYGYTF.

The chain links TRBV18 to TRBJ1-5, with 7 bases identical to TRBD1. The V segment lost 5 bases and the J segment 9 bases; nucleotides outside the gene matches: 7. Germline CDR1 reads KGHSH; CDR2 reads LQKENI. The CDR3 is 13 residues long. The CDR3 reads CASSGDRDAPQHF. The DNA for the CDR3 is TGTGCCAGCTCAGGCGACAGGGACGCGCCCCAGCATTTT. The full variable domain, rest sourced from reference TRBV18 and TRBJ1-5, is NAGVMQNPRHLVRRRGQEARLRCSPMKGHSHVYWYRQLPEEGLKFMVYLQKENIIDESGMPKERFSAEFPKEGPSILRIQQVVRGDSAAYFCASSGDRDAPQHFGDGTRLSIL.

The gene calls are TRBV5-1 and TRBJ2-1, with a weak D call TRBD1 (5 bases). Between the trimmed V and J ends, which lost 5 bases and 5 bases, there was a span of 14 bases. Per the germline V gene, CDR1 is SGHRS and CDR2 is YFSETQ. The CDR3 consists of 14 residues. The CDR3 DNA follows: TGCGCCAGCAGAGGGGTGGGTAGGGACAATGAGCAGTTCTTC. Translated: CASRGVGRDNEQFF.

This clonotype was seen more than once but under ten times. V is TRBV6-5 and J is TRBJ1-1, with D hard to call. Trimming removed 2 bases from V and 0 bases from J, with 10 bases in between. The length of the CDR3 is 15 residues. Germline-derived CDR1 and CDR2 are MNHEY and SVGAGI. CDR3 loop: CASSYAGRMNTEAFF. CDR3 sequence (DNA): TGTGCCAGCAGTTACGCGGGGAGGATGAACACTGAAGCTTTCTTT.

This rearrangement joins TRBV4-3 to TRBJ2-3, with D possibly matching TRBD2 (6 bases). Trimming removed 0 bases at V and 5 bases at J, with 15 bases between. The CDR3 consists of 16 residues. The germline V gene has CDR1 LGHNA and CDR2 YSLEER. CDR3 in DNA: TGCGCCAGCAGCCAAGAATTCGGGGGTTATGTAGATACGCAGTATTTT. Its protein product is CASSQEFGGYVDTQYF.

V and J are TRBV6-5 and TRBJ1-4; D uncertain. V lost 0 bases and J 1 base, leaving 9 bases between the germline ends. The CDR3 totals 16 residues. Per the germline V gene, CDR1 is MNHEY and CDR2 is SVGAGI. CDR3 sequence: CASSYSAVGTNEKLFF. CDR3 bases: TGTGCCAGCAGTTACTCGGCGGTGGGAACTAATGAAAAACTGTTTTTT.

V usage is TRBV10-3 and J usage is TRBJ1-3; D uncertain. This CDR3 has 11 amino acids. Germline V gives CDR1 ENHRY, CDR2 SYGVKD. V was trimmed by 10 bases and J by 3 bases, leaving 7 bases between them. The CDR3 DNA reads as TGTGCCACCAGAGGTGGAAACACCATATATTTT. It is translated as CATRGGNTIYF.

This clonotype was recorded a few times. The chain is built from TRBV7-8 and TRBJ1-1, with D possibly being TRBD1 (5 bases). The germline V and J ends were trimmed by 4 bases and 6 bases, with 15 bases remaining between them. Germline values: CDR1 SGHVS, CDR2 FQNEAQ. This CDR3 spans 14 amino acids. The CDR3 nucleotides read TGTGCCAGCAGCTCCCAGGGTCGATTCGCTGAAGCTTTCTTT. Amino acid sequence: CASSSQGRFAEAFF.

The rearrangement joins TRBV14 to TRBJ1-2; D is undetermined. CDR1 SGHDN and CDR2 FVKESK come from the germline V gene. This CDR3 is built from 12 residues. The ends were cut back, 5 bases at V and 4 bases at J, with 8 bases in the middle. The chain's CDR3 is CASSRQAYGYTF. CDR3 nucleotides: TGTGCCAGCAGCAGGCAGGCCTATGGCTACACCTTC.

The sample holds a few counts of this clonotype. The CDR3 coding sequence is TGTGCCAGCAGTTATCATATAGGGAGCGGGAGATTTGCAGATACGCAGTATTTT. This encodes CASSYHIGSGRFADTQYF. The J gene is TRBJ2-3, the V gene TRBV6-2 or TRBV6-3; 8 bases align to TRBD2. V shed 3 bases and J 4 bases; nucleotides not matched to a gene: 15. The CDR3 is 18 residues long. CDR1 is MNHEY, CDR2 SVGEGT, per germline.

By share of the sample, this clonotype is medium-sized. The rearrangement links TRBV7-3 to TRBJ2-5; D is perhaps TRBD1 (7 bases). V lost 4 bases to trimming and J lost 7 bases, with 22 bases between them. This CDR3 region has 16 residues. Germline values: CDR1 SGHTA, CDR2 FQGTGA. CDR3 loop: CASSSQKGLAGGTQYF. Written as DNA, the CDR3 is TGTGCCAGCAGCTCCCAAAAGGGACTTGCAGGGGGGACCCAGTACTTC. Supplemented by reference TRBV7-3 and TRBJ2-5, the full variable domain reads GAGVSQTPSNKVTEKGKYVELRCDPISGHTALYWYRQSLGQGPEFLIYFQGTGAADDSGLPNDRFFAVRPEGSVSTLKIQRTERGDSAVYLCASSSQKGLAGGTQYFGPGTRLLVL.

This chain links TRBV18 with TRBJ1-5, with D unresolved. V shed 5 bases and J shed 2 bases, with 7 bases lying between them. This CDR3 spans 13 amino acids. Germline CDR1 reads KGHSH; CDR2 reads LQKENI. The CDR3 loop is CASSTARNQPQHF. In DNA, the CDR3 is TGTGCCAGCTCAACGGCGCGCAATCAGCCCCAGCATTTT.

This clonotype was observed a few times. The rearrangement links TRBV2 to TRBJ1-1, with TRBD1 matching 11 bases. Germline V gene lookup returns CDR1 SNHLY and CDR2 FYNNEI. The trim removed 4 bases at V and 6 bases at J, leaving 4 bases unmatched. The CDR3 runs to 14 residues. CDR3 in DNA: TGTGCCAGCAGTGTACGGGGACAGGGGGCTGAAGCTTTCTTT. Its translation: CASSVRGQGAEAFF.

This clonotype was counted only a few times. The chain joins TRBV19 to TRBJ1-5; 7 nucleotides agree with TRBD1. The CDR3 covers 15 residues. CDR1 LNHDA and CDR2 SQIVND come from the germline V gene (reference sequence). J was trimmed by 1 base and V by 5 bases; bases with no gene match: 5. The CDR3 DNA sequence: TGTGCCAGTAGTTCCGACAGGGCGAGCAATCAGCCCCAGCATTTT. It yields the protein CASSSDRASNQPQHF.

CDR3 in DNA: TGCGCCAGCAGCCAAGGGATGGCGGCTAACTATGGCTACACCTTC. Translating gives CASSQGMAANYGYTF. V gene TRBV4-3 combines with J gene TRBJ1-2, with no clear D. The CDR3 sequence is 15 residues long. Germline-derived CDR1 and CDR2 are LGHNA and YSLEER. V lost 1 base to trimming and J lost 0 bases, with 9 bases between them.

The table lists this clonotype with a few counts. This rearrangement joins TRBV12-3 or TRBV12-4 to TRBJ2-1; TRBD2 might be the D (5 bases). The CDR3 is made up of 15 amino acids. V lost 6 bases and J lost 3, with 15 bases in between. The CDR3 loop is CASREAILNYNEQFF. CDR3 sequence (DNA): TGTGCCAGCAGGGAGGCCATCCTGAACTACAATGAGCAGTTCTTC.